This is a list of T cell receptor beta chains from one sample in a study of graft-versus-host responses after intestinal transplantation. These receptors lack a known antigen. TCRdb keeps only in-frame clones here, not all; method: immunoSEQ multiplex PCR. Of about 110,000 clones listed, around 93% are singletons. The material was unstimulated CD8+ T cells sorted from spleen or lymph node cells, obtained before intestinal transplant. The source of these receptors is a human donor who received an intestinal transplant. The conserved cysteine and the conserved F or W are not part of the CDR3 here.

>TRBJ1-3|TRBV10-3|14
AISESILLSGNTIY
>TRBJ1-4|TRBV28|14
ASSLWRDPTNEKLF
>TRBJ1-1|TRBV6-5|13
ASSYSYGEDTEAF
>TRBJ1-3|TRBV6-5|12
ASSYENTGNTIY
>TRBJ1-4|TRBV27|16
ASSLSRTGSSTNEKLF
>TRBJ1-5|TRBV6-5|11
ASSYRSNQPQH
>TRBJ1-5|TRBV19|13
ASSSGIISNQPQH
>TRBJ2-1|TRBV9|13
ASSASGSSYNEQF
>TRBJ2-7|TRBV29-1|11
SVDLLGAYEQY
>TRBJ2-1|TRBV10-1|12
ASSPPGGYNEQF
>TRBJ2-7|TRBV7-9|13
ASSSTTGTDYEQY